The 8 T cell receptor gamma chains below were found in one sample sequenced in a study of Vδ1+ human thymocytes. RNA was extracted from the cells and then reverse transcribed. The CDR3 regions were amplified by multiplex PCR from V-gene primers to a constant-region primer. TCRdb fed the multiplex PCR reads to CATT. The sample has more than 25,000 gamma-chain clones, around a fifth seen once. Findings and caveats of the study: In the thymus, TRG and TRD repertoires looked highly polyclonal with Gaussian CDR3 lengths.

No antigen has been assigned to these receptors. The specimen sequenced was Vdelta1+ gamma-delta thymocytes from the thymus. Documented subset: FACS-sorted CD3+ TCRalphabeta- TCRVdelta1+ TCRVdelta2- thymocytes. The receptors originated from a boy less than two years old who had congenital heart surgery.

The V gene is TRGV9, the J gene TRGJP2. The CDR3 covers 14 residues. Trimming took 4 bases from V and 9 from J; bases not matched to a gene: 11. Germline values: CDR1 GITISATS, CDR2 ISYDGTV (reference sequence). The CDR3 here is CALWEPPKYWIKTF. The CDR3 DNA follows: TGTGCCTTGTGGGAACCCCCTAAATATTGGATCAAGACGTTT.

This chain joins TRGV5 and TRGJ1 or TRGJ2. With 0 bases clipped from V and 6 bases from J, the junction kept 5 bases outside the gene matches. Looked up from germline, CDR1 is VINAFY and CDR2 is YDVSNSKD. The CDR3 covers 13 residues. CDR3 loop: CATWDRRAYKKLF. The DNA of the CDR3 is TGTGCCACCTGGGACAGGCGCGCTTATAAGAAACTCTTT.

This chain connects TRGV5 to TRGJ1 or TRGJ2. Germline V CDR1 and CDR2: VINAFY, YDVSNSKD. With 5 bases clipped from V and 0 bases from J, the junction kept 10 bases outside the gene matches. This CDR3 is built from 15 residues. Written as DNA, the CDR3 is TGTGCCACCTGGGCTGCAATGACGAATTATTATAAGAAACTCTTT. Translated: CATWAAMTNYYKKLF.

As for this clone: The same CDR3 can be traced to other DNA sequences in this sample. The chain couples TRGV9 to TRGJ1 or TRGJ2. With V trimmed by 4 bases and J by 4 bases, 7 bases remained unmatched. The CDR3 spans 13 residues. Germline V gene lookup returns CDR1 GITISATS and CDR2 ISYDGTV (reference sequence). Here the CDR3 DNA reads TGTGCCTTGTGGGATTTGAACTATTATAAGAAACTCTTT. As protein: CALWDLNYYKKLF.

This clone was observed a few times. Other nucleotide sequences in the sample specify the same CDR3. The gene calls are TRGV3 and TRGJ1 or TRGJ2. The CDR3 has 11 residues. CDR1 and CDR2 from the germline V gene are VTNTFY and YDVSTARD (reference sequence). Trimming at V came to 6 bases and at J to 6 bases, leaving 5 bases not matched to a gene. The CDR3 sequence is CATWSRYKKLF. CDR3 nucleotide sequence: TGTGCCACCTGGTCTCGTTATAAGAAACTCTTT.

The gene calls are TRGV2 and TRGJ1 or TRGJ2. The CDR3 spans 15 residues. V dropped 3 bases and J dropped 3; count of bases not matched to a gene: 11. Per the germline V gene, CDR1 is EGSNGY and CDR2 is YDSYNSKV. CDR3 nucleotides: TGTGCCACCTGGGACCGTCTTTACCTTTATTATAAGAAACTCTTT. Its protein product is CATWDRLYLYYKKLF.

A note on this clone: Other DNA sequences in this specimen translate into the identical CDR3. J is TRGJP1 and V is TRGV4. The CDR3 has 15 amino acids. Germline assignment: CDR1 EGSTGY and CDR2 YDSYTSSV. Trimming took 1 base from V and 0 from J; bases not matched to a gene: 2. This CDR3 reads CATWDGYTTGWFKIF. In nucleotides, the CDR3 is TGTGCCACCTGGGATGGTTATACCACTGGTTGGTTCAAGATATTT.

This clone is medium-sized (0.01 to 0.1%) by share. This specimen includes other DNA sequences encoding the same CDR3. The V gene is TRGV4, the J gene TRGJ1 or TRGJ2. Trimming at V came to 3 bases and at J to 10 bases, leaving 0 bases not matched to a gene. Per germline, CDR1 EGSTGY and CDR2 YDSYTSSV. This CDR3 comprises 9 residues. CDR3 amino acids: CATWDKKLF. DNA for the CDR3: TGTGCCACCTGGGATAAGAAACTCTTT.